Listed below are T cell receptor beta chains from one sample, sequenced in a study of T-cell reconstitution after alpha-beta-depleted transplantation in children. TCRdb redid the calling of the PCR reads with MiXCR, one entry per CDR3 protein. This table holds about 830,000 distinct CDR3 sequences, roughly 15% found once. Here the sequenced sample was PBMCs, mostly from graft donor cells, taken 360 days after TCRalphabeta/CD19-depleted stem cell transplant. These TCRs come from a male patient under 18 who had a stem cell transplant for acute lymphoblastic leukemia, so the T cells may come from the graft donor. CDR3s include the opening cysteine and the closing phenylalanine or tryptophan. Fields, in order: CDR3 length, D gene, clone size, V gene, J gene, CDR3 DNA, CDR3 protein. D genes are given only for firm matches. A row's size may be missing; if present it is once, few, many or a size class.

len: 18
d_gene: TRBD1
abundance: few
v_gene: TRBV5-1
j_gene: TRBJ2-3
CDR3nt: TGCGCCAGCAGCCCCCGCTACTCAGCTGGACAGGGCACAGATACGCAGTATTTT
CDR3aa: CASSPRYSAGQGTDTQYF

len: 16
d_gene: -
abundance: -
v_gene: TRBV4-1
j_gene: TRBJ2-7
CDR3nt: TGCGCCAGCAGCCAAGATCTTGGGCAGGGACTCTACGAGCAGTACTTC
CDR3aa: CASSQDLGQGLYEQYF

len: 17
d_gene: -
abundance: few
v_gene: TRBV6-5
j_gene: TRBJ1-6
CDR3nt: TGTGCCAGCAGTTACTCAGTTGGAGGTATCAATAATTCACCCCTCCACTTT
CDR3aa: CASSYSVGGINNSPLHF

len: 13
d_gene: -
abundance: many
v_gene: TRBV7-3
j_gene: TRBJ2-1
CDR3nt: TGTGCCAGCAGCAGACTGGTTGAGGATGAGCAGTTCTTC
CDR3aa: CASSRLVEDEQFF

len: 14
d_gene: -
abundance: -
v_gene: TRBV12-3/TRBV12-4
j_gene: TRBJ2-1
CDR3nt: TGTGCCAGCAGTTTAAGGCAGATTTACAATGAGCAGTTCTTC
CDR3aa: CASSLRQIYNEQFF

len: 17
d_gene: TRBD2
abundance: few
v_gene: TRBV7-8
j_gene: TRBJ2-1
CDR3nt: TGTGCCGTGGAGGGACTAGCGGGAGGGCTACTTAGGGATGAGCAGTTCTTC
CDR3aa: CAVEGLAGGLLRDEQFF

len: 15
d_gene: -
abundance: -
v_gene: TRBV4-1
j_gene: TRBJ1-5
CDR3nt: TGCGCCAGCAGCCAATACGGACAGTTTTATCAGCCCCAGCATTTT
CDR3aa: CASSQYGQFYQPQHF

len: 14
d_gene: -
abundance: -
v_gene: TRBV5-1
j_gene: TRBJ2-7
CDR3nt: TGCGCCAGCAGCTCACACGGGACCCTTAACGAGCAGTACTTC
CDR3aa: CASSSHGTLNEQYF

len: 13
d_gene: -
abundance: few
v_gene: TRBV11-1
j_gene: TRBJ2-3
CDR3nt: TGTGCCAGCAGCCTGGAGTACACAGATACGCAGTATTTT
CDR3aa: CASSLEYTDTQYF

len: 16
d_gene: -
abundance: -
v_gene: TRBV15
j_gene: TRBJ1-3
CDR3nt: TGTGCCACCAGCAGAGATCCGAGAAGGGCTGGAAACACCATATATTTT
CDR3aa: CATSRDPRRAGNTIYF

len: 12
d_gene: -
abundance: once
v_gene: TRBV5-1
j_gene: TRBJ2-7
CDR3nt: TGCGCCAGCAGCTCCGGGCGCAACCAGCAGTACTTC
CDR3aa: CASSSGRNQQYF

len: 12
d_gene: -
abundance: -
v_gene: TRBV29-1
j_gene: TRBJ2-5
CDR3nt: TGCAGCGCCGATGTCGACCGGGAGACCCAGTACTTC
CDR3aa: CSADVDRETQYF

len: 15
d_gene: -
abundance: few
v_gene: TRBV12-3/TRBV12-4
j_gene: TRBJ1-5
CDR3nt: TGTGCCAGCAGTTTAAAGAGGGTTAGCAATCAGCCCCAGCATTTT
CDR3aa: CASSLKRVSNQPQHF

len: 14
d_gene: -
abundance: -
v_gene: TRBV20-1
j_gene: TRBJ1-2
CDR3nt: TGCAGTGCTCTACCAAGCGGATTGAACTATGGCTACACCTTC
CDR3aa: CSALPSGLNYGYTF

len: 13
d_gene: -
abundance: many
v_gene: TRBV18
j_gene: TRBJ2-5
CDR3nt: TGTGCCAGCAGCCCAGGTACAGGAGAGACCCAGTACTTC
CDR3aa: CASSPGTGETQYF

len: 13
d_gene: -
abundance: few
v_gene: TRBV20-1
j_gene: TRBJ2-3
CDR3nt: TGCAGTCCACTAGATCCCAGCACAGATACGCAGTATTTT
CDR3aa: CSPLDPSTDTQYF

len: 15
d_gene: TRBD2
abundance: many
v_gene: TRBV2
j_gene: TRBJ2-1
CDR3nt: TGTGCCAGCAGCGCTTTAGCGGGAACCTACAATGAGCAGTTCTTC
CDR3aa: CASSALAGTYNEQFF

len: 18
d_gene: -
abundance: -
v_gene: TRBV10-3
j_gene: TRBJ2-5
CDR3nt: TGTGCCATCAGTGAGTCGCGCTTGGAAGCGGCCTTACAAGAGACCCAGTACTTC
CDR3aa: CAISESRLEAALQETQYF

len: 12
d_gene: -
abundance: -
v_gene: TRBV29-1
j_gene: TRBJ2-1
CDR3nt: TGCAGCGTTGTCCGAGGAGGCCAAAAGCAGTTCTTC
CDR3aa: CSVVRGGQKQFF

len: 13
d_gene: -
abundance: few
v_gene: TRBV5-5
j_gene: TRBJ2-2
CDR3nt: TGTGCCAGCAGCTTTCCGAGGGCCGGGGAGCTGTTTTTT
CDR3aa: CASSFPRAGELFF

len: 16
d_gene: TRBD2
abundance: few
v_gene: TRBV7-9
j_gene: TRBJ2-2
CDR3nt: TGTGCCAGCAGCCCCGCGGGACTAGATCGCACCGGGGAGCTGTTTTTT
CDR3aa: CASSPAGLDRTGELFF

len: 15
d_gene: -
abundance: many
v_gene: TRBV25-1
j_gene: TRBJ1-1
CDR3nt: TGTGCCAGCACTGGGTTGGTCTACGAGGACAGTGAAGCTTTCTTT
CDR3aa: CASTGLVYEDSEAFF

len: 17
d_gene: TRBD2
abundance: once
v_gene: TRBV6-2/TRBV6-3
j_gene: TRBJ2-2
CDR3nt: TGTGCCAGCAATAGCGGGAGGGCCAGTTATAGGACCGGGGAGCTGTTTTTT
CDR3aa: CASNSGRASYRTGELFF

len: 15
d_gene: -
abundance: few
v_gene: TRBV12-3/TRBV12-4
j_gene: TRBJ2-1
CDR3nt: TGTGCCAGCAGTTTTGAAGTCGGAGTTCAGGATGAGCAGTTCTTC
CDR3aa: CASSFEVGVQDEQFF

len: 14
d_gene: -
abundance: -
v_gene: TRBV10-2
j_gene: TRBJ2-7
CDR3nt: TGCGCCAGCAGTGTAACGGGGCAGGCCTACGAGCAGTACTTC
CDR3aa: CASSVTGQAYEQYF

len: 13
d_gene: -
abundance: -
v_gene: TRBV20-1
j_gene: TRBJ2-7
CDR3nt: TGCAGTGTGCAAGACAGGTACCTCTACGAGCAGTACTTC
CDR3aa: CSVQDRYLYEQYF

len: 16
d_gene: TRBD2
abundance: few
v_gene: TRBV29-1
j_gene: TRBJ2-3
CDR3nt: TGCAGCGTTGAGGGGGCAGCGGGAGATATCACAGATACGCAGTATTTT
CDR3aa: CSVEGAAGDITDTQYF

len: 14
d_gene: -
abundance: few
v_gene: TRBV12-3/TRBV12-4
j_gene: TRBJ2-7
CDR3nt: TGTGCCAGCACCCTTGGGGAACGGTCCTACGAGCAGTACTTC
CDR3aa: CASTLGERSYEQYF

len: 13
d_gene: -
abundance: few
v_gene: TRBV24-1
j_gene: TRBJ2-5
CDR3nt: TGTGCCACCGGAATTGGGTACCAAGAGACCCAGTACTTC
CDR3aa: CATGIGYQETQYF